Below, 28 T cell receptor beta chains from the same sample are listed, as sequenced in a study of blood T cell repertoires in COVID-19. Libraries were prepared by immunoSEQ multiplex PCR; TCRdb keeps only in-frame clonotypes and omits some of them. The sample carries tens of thousands of clones, 75% to 90% recorded once. The specimen sequenced was peripheral blood. Every receptor here comes from a human donor in a cohort sampled during active COVID-19.

J is TRBJ2-7 and V is TRBV24-1; perhaps TRBD2 as D (5 bases). The length of the CDR3 is 15 residues. The germline CDR1 and CDR2 sequences are KGHDR and SFDVKD. The V end was cut by 4 bases, the J end by 3 bases, with 15 bases between. As DNA, the CDR3 is TGTGCCACCAGTGACCACCGAGGGAGCTACTACGAGCAGTACTTC. Protein product: CATSDHRGSYYEQYF.

The rearrangement joins TRBV5-1 to TRBJ1-5; D unclear. Germline V gene lookup returns CDR1 SGHRS and CDR2 YFSETQ. The CDR3 extends over 13 amino acids. Between the trimmed V and J ends, which lost 3 bases and 6 bases, there was a span of 10 bases. The CDR3 protein is CASSSAPGQPQHF. Here the CDR3 DNA reads TGCGCCAGCAGCTCAGCACCGGGTCAGCCCCAGCATTTT.

V is TRBV11-3 and J is TRBJ1-3; D is unresolved. Germline-derived CDR1 and CDR2 are SGHNT and YENEEA. V lost 3 bases and J 0 bases, leaving 3 bases between the germline ends. The CDR3 totals 13 residues. CDR3 amino acids: CASSFGSGNTIYF. CDR3 coding DNA: TGTGCCAGCAGCTTCGGCTCTGGAAACACCATATATTTT.

CDR3 coding DNA: TGCGCCAGCAGCGTGACAGGGGCCAACACTGAAGCTTTCTTT. The encoded protein is CASSVTGANTEAFF. This chain connects TRBV5-1 to TRBJ1-1, with 8 bases that match TRBD1. Germline CDR1 and CDR2: SGHRS and YFSETQ. The CDR3 is made up of 14 amino acids. Losses at the gene ends were 4 bases for V and 2 bases for J; bases not matched to a gene: 4.

The chain has TRBV6-5 and TRBJ2-1; TRBD1 is a possible D gene (5 bases). This CDR3 is 14 amino acids long. Germline V gene lookup returns CDR1 MNHEY and CDR2 SVGAGI. Trimming cost V 6 bases and J 6 bases, with 15 bases left between them. CDR3 nucleotide sequence: TGTGCCAGCAGGACCGATAGGGGTCGCAATGAGCAGTTCTTC. This translates into CASRTDRGRNEQFF.

V and J are TRBV4-1 and TRBJ1-3; TRBD1 might be the D (5 bases). The V end lost 0 bases, the J end lost 2 bases, and 14 bases lay between the germline ends. The CDR3 length is 17 residues. The germline V gene encodes CDR1 MGHRA and CDR2 YSYEKL. The CDR3 sequence is CASSQERHGAAGNTIYF. DNA for the CDR3: TGCGCCAGCAGCCAAGAAAGGCATGGGGCAGCTGGAAACACCATATATTTT.

The rearrangement joins TRBV3-1 (or the pseudogene TRBV3-2) to TRBJ1-5; a weak D match, TRBD1 (5 bases). CDR1 and CDR2 from the germline V gene are LGHDT and YNNKEL (reference sequence). The CDR3 is made up of 15 amino acids. V gave up 3 bases and J gave up 2 bases, with 11 bases separating them. CDR3 sequence reads: CASSQGRVGNQPQHF. For the CDR3, the DNA is TGTGCCAGCAGCCAGGGCAGGGTAGGCAATCAGCCCCAGCATTTT.

This rearrangement joins TRBV27 to TRBJ1-3, with D tentatively TRBD1 (5 bases). Germline V lookup: CDR1 MNHEY, CDR2 SMNVEV (reference sequence). V dropped 2 bases and J dropped 3 bases, with 8 bases sitting between them. The CDR3 length is 14 residues. The CDR3 reads CASSLHQGGNTIYF. The DNA of the CDR3 is TGTGCCAGCAGTTTACACCAGGGTGGAAACACCATATATTTT.

V usage is TRBV7-2 and J usage is TRBJ1-2, with 7 bases that match TRBD1. There are 14 residues in the CDR3. Germline V lookup: CDR1 SGHTA, CDR2 FQGNSA. J lost 6 bases, V lost 5 bases, and 9 bases had no gene match. CDR3 amino acids: CASSPYRGEHGYTF. The CDR3 DNA is TGTGCCAGCAGCCCATACAGGGGTGAACATGGCTACACCTTC. Together with reference TRBV7-2 and TRBJ1-2, the CDR3 gives the full variable domain: GAGVSQSPSNKVTEKGKDVELRCDPISGHTALYWYRQSLGQGLEFLIYFQGNSAPDKSGLPSDRFSAERTGGSVSTLTIQRTQQEDSAVYLCASSPYRGEHGYTFGSGTRLTVV.

The gene calls are TRBV19 and TRBJ2-7; TRBD1 agrees at 8 bases. J gave up 3 bases and V 1 base, and 5 bases lay outside the gene matches. Looked up from germline, CDR1 is LNHDA and CDR2 is SQIVND (reference sequence). CDR3 length: 15 residues. In nucleotides, the CDR3 is TGTGCCAGTAGTATAGGGACAGGGAAAAGCTACGAGCAGTACTTC. Its protein is CASSIGTGKSYEQYF.

The chain couples TRBV10-3 to TRBJ1-2; TRBD1 matches at 8 bases. V was clipped by 8 bases and J by 5 bases; unmatched bases: 10. Germline assignment: CDR1 ENHRY and CDR2 SYGVKD. The CDR3 has 14 residues. CDR3 in DNA: TGTGCCATCTATTTGACCGGGACAGGTTATGGCTACACCTTC. It is translated as CAIYLTGTGYGYTF.

This clone has a single count. The chain combines TRBV18 with TRBJ1-5, with D possibly TRBD1 on 5 matching bases. The CDR3 is made up of 13 amino acids. V was trimmed by 3 bases and J by 11 bases, leaving 14 bases between them. CDR1 KGHSH and CDR2 LQKENI come from the germline V gene. CDR3 sequence: CASSPDRREAQHF. The CDR3, as DNA: TGTGCCAGCTCACCTGACAGACGAGAAGCCCAGCATTTT.

This clone was detected a few times. V gene TRBV6-2 or TRBV6-3 combines with J gene TRBJ1-5; D is unresolved. From germline, CDR1 is MNHEY and CDR2 SVGEGT. The germline V and J ends were trimmed by 0 bases and 7 bases, with 10 bases remaining between them. This CDR3 contains 14 residues. CDR3 in amino acids: CASSYSDPRQPQHF. CDR3 bases: TGTGCCAGCAGTTACTCGGATCCCAGGCAGCCCCAGCATTTT.

The V call is TRBV12-3 or TRBV12-4, the J call TRBJ2-2; 7 bases line up with TRBD2. V shed 8 bases and J 3 bases; nucleotides not matched to a gene: 3. The CDR3 has 13 amino acids. Here the CDR3 DNA reads TGTGCCAGCCTAGCGGACTACACCGGGGAGCTGTTTTTT. Protein product: CASLADYTGELFF.

The V call is TRBV11-3, the J call TRBJ2-1; 9 bases match TRBD2. V shed 3 bases and J 6 bases; nucleotides not matched to a gene: 3. The CDR3 spans 14 residues. Per germline, CDR1 SGHNT and CDR2 YENEEA. The CDR3 nucleotides read TGTGCCAGCAGCTTCGGGCGGGGGGGCAATGAGCAGTTCTTC. Its translation is CASSFGRGGNEQFF.

This clone occurred a few times. The rearrangement joins TRBV5-4 to TRBJ1-2; 9 nucleotides line up with TRBD1. This CDR3 is 15 amino acids long. The V segment lost 0 bases and the J segment 7 bases; nucleotides outside the gene matches: 7. CDR1 is SGHNT and CDR2 is YYREEE in the germline V gene (reference sequence). The CDR3 DNA sequence: TGTGCCAGCAGCTTGGGGGCACAGGGGGCGAGTGGCTACACCTTC. It translates to CASSLGAQGASGYTF.

The chain carries TRBV5-1 and TRBJ1-1; 8 bases line up with TRBD1. This CDR3 has 16 amino acids. Losses at the gene ends were 3 bases for V and 1 base for J; bases not matched to a gene: 8. The germline CDR1 and CDR2 sequences are SGHRS and YFSETQ. The CDR3 DNA follows: TGCGCCAGCAGCTCGGGGGACAGGCCCTCGAACACTGAAGCTTTCTTT. The encoded protein is CASSSGDRPSNTEAFF.

The chain employs TRBV6-4 and TRBJ2-3; 9 bases agree with TRBD1. The germline gives CDR1 MRHNA, CDR2 SNTAGT. Germline trimming cut 9 bases from V and 8 bases from J; bases unmatched to any gene: 9. There are 13 residues in the CDR3. Written as DNA, the CDR3 is TGTGCCAGGCGACAGGGGGGACCAGTTACGCAGTATTTT. Protein product: CARRQGGPVTQYF.

This clone occurred once. The chain employs TRBV28 and TRBJ1-1, with TRBD1 identical over 7 bases. Per germline, CDR1 MDHEN and CDR2 SYDVKM. V shed 4 bases, J shed 4 bases, and the junction held 9 bases outside the gene matches. The CDR3 runs to 15 residues. The CDR3 sequence: CASSSRLNRGTEAFF. CDR3 DNA: TGTGCCAGCAGTTCCCGGCTAAACAGGGGCACTGAAGCTTTCTTT. The entire variable domain, with the rest obtained from reference TRBV28 and TRBJ1-1, is as follows: DVKVTQSSRYLVKRTGEKVFLECVQDMDHENMFWYRQDPGLGLRLIYFSYDVKMKEKGDIPEGYSVSREKKERFSLILESASTNQTSMYLCASSSRLNRGTEAFFGQGTRLTVV.

The chain uses TRBV12-5 and TRBJ1-3; D gene uncertain. The CDR3 extends over 12 amino acids. The V gene lost 2 bases and the J gene lost 4 bases, with 3 bases spanning the gap. The germline V gene has CDR1 LGHNT and CDR2 FRNRAP. CDR3 loop: CASGLSGNTIYF. The DNA of the CDR3 is TGTGCTAGTGGTTTGTCGGGAAACACCATATATTTT.

This chain links TRBV19 with TRBJ2-1, with 12 bases matching TRBD2. Germline trimming cut 4 bases from V and 8 bases from J; bases unmatched to any gene: 12. Germline CDR1 is LNHDA and CDR2 is SQIVND (reference sequence). CDR3 length: 17 amino acids. CDR3 in amino acids: CASSTLSSGGALDEQFF. CDR3 bases: TGTGCCAGTAGTACCCTTTCTAGCGGGGGGGCCTTGGATGAGCAGTTCTTC. Full variable domain (missing parts from reference TRBV19 and TRBJ2-1): DGGITQSPKYLFRKEGQNVTLSCEQNLNHDAMYWYRQDPGQGLRLIYYSQIVNDFQKGDIAEGYSVSREKKESFPLTVTSAQKNPTAFYLCASSTLSSGGALDEQFFGPGTRLTVL.

The chain has TRBV30 and TRBJ1-2; D perhaps matches TRBD1 (6 bases). V lost 0 bases, J lost 4 bases, and 15 bases lay in between. The CDR3 length is 15 residues. The germline V gene has CDR1 GTSNPN and CDR2 SVGIG (reference sequence). The CDR3 sequence is CAWSVWSGATYGYTF. CDR3 nucleotide sequence: TGTGCCTGGAGTGTATGGTCAGGGGCAACCTATGGCTACACCTTC.

The chain combines TRBV9 with TRBJ1-2; possibly TRBD1 for D (6 bases). Germline CDR1 is SGDLS and CDR2 is YYNGEE. The V end was cut by 3 bases, the J end by 4 bases, with 10 bases between. The CDR3 has 13 residues. Here the CDR3 reads CASSAGERYGYTF. CDR3 in DNA: TGTGCCAGCAGCGCAGGGGAACGCTATGGCTACACCTTC.

V usage is TRBV6-1 and J usage is TRBJ2-2, with TRBD2 matching over 9 bases. The J segment lost 3 bases and the V segment lost 2 bases, leaving 4 bases of the junction unmatched. The CDR3 is 16 amino acids. CDR1 is MNHNS, CDR2 SASEGT, per germline. CDR3 in amino acids: CASSEMASGDTGELFF. For the CDR3, the DNA is TGTGCCAGCAGTGAAATGGCTAGCGGGGACACCGGGGAGCTGTTTTTT.

The chain links TRBV7-2 to TRBJ2-5; the D is unclear. The CDR3 has 11 residues. Between the trimmed V and J ends, which lost 5 bases and 2 bases, there was a span of 3 bases. Germline V gene sequence: CDR1 SGHTA, CDR2 FQGNSA. The CDR3 sequence: CASSHQETQYF. Here the CDR3 DNA reads TGTGCCAGCAGCCATCAAGAGACCCAGTACTTC.

The J gene is TRBJ1-6, the V gene TRBV6-5, with D possibly being TRBD1 (5 bases). Germline CDR1 and CDR2: MNHEY and SVGAGI. Trimming stripped 3 bases from V and 7 bases from J, with 10 bases between. The CDR3 has 14 residues. Written as DNA, the CDR3 is TGTGCCAGCAGTTATGGGCAGGGAAATTCACCCCTCCACTTT. This translates into CASSYGQGNSPLHF.

This sequence joins TRBV19 and TRBJ1-1; D might be TRBD1 (6 bases). Germline assignment: CDR1 LNHDA and CDR2 SQIVND (reference sequence). This CDR3 is 15 amino acids long. V dropped 5 bases and J dropped 6 bases, with 19 bases sitting between them. The CDR3 coding sequence is TGTGCCAGTAGTGACCGTCAGACAGGTAGAGCTGAAGCTTTCTTT. Protein product: CASSDRQTGRAEAFF.

V usage is TRBV19 and J usage is TRBJ1-6; D is unclear. Germline CDR1 reads LNHDA; CDR2 reads SQIVND (reference sequence). This CDR3 is built from 14 residues. Trimming took off 1 base at V and 13 bases at J, with 14 bases between the two ends. The CDR3 region has the DNA TGTGCCAGTAGTATAGGCGGGAGCGAAGGTCCCCTCCACTTT. Translation gives CASSIGGSEGPLHF.